This T cell receptor (beta chain) was sequenced during a study of molecular identifiers for immune sequencing clone quantification. Notes on the study in general: Clones above 20 RNA copies contained over 98% of effector molecules and under 1% of naive molecules. Spiked Jurkat TCR RNA from one cell was reportedly detectable among fewer than 1.2 million naive cells.

Naive CD8 T cells, phenotype CD8+CD4-CCR7+CD45RA+, were sorted. Previously described methods with listed TCR primers produced the bulk TCR libraries. Using its own MiXCR run on the PCR reads, TCRdb lists one record per CDR3 protein. Of roughly 630,000 distinct CDR3 sequences listed, 25% are singletons. This clonotype was detected only a few times. The antigen is unknown. The sequenced material came from naive CD8+ T cells from blood, with Jurkat cell RNA spiked in. Subset specified: FACS-sorted CD8+CD4-CCR7+CD45RA+ naive T cells. The receptor's source is a human donor in good health. Some libraries in this study had Jurkat cell RNA spiked in.

The CDR3 loop is CASSQGVAGGLLQETQYF. As DNA, the CDR3 is TGTGCCAGCAGCCAAGGGGTGGCGGGGGGGCTCCTCCAAGAGACCCAGTACTTC. The chain couples TRBV4-2 to TRBJ2-5; TRBD2 agrees at 9 bases. V trimming: 1 base; J trimming: 1 base; junction bases outside the gene matches: 10. Germline lookup yields CDR1 LGHNA and CDR2 YNFKEQ. The CDR3 extends over 18 amino acids.